The 21 T cell receptor beta chains listed next were all sequenced from one sample in a study of cytomegalovirus exposure and HLA in healthy donors. This PCR relied on a set of 60 Vbeta primers and 13 Jbeta primers. Method: immunoSEQ multiplex PCR; TCRdb's copy keeps in-frame clones and lacks some. The sample gives 85,000 to 130,000 clones, approximately 68% of which show up once; 4% to 5.5% is in the top ten. Sequences were obtained from PBMCs. The receptors were sampled from a woman aged 18-30 years in good health and CMV-seropositive.

This chain links TRBV4-3 with TRBJ2-5; possible D gene TRBD2, 5 bases. CDR3 size: 14 residues. V gave up 0 bases and J gave up 4 bases, with 9 bases separating them. Per germline, CDR1 LGHNA and CDR2 YSLEER. CDR3 residues: CASSQDPGSETQYF. The CDR3 DNA reads as TGCGCCAGCAGCCAAGACCCGGGGTCAGAGACCCAGTACTTC.

CDR3 DNA sequence: TGTGCCAGCAGCTTAGTTAGTAGCGGGTACACCGGGGAGCTGTTTTTT. Its protein is CASSLVSSGYTGELFF. This chain connects TRBV7-2 to TRBJ2-2; 7 bases are shared with TRBD2. This CDR3 contains 16 residues. The trim removed 1 base at V and 3 bases at J, leaving 5 bases unmatched. Germline V lookup: CDR1 SGHTA, CDR2 FQGNSA. The full variable domain, in which reference TRBV7-2 and TRBJ2-2 provide the parts outside the CDR3, is GAGVSQSPSNKVTEKGKDVELRCDPISGHTALYWYRQSLGQGLEFLIYFQGNSAPDKSGLPSDRFSAERTGGSVSTLTIQRTQQEDSAVYLCASSLVSSGYTGELFFGEGSRLTVL.

This chain links TRBV11-2 with TRBJ2-7, with 7 bases fitting TRBD1. Per the germline V gene, CDR1 is SGHAT and CDR2 is FQNNGV. This CDR3 has 13 residues. Losses at the gene ends were 1 base for V and 7 bases for J; bases not matched to a gene: 4. Here the CDR3 DNA reads TGTGCCAGCAGCTTAGGACAGGGTAGGGAGCAGTACTTC. Translating gives CASSLGQGREQYF.

The rearrangement joins TRBV6-1 to TRBJ2-3; 13 nucleotides align to TRBD2. V shed 4 bases, J shed 2 bases, and the junction held 9 bases outside the gene matches. The CDR3 runs to 18 residues. CDR1 is MNHNS, CDR2 SASEGT, per germline. The CDR3 region has the DNA TGTGCCAGCAGTGGGCCGGGACTAGCGGGACGACTCACAGATACGCAGTATTTT. The encoded protein is CASSGPGLAGRLTDTQYF.

The chain couples TRBV15 to TRBJ2-1; 10 bases line up with TRBD2. There are 14 residues in the CDR3. CDR1 LNHNV and CDR2 YYDKDF come from the germline V gene (reference sequence). J was trimmed by 7 bases and V by 6 bases; bases with no gene match: 6. As DNA, the CDR3 is TGTGCCACCAGTTTAGCGGGGGGAGGGAATGAGCAGTTCTTC. This gives the protein CATSLAGGGNEQFF.

The chain joins TRBV6-6 to TRBJ2-1, with 12 nucleotides matching TRBD2. Germline trimming cut 2 bases from V and 6 bases from J; bases unmatched to any gene: 2. In germline, CDR1 is MNHNY, CDR2 SVGAGI (reference sequence). The CDR3 is made up of 15 amino acids. The CDR3 reads CASSYTSGRINEQFF. Here the CDR3 DNA reads TGTGCCAGCAGTTACACTAGCGGGAGGATCAATGAGCAGTTCTTC.

This clone occurred once. The J gene is TRBJ2-7, the V gene TRBV6-1, with 10 nucleotides matching TRBD2. The ends lost 4 bases at V and 2 bases at J; junction bases unmatched: 11. Germline V CDR1 and CDR2: MNHNS, SASEGT. The CDR3 has 17 residues. The chain's CDR3 is CASSGFISGRSTYEQYF. In nucleotides, the CDR3 is TGTGCCAGCAGTGGATTCATTAGCGGGAGGTCTACCTACGAGCAGTACTTC.

The gene calls are TRBV2 and TRBJ2-5, with 8 bases aligning to TRBD1. Looked up from germline, CDR1 is SNHLY and CDR2 is FYNNEI. The CDR3 has 12 residues. Trimming took 6 bases from V and 5 from J; bases not matched to a gene: 2. CDR3 in amino acids: CASSWDRETQYF. CDR3 sequence (DNA): TGTGCCAGCAGCTGGGACAGGGAGACCCAGTACTTC.

V and J are TRBV13 and TRBJ1-1, with a weak D call TRBD1 (6 bases). This CDR3 comprises 14 residues. Trimming removed 3 bases from V and 1 base from J, with 9 bases in between. CDR1 and CDR2 (germline): PRHDT, FYEKMQ (reference sequence). In DNA form, the CDR3 reads TGTGCCAGCAGCTTTCAGGGGCCGAACACTGAAGCTTTCTTT. As protein: CASSFQGPNTEAFF.

This sequence joins TRBV7-9 and TRBJ2-7; a possible D gene is TRBD2 (5 bases). V was cut by 5 bases and J by 7 bases, with 18 bases left in between. This CDR3 is 14 amino acids long. CDR1 is SEHNR and CDR2 is FQNEAQ in the germline V gene (reference sequence). CDR3 region: CASSVSQDSGEQYF. The CDR3 DNA reads TGTGCCAGCAGCGTCAGCCAAGATTCGGGGGAGCAGTACTTC.

The genes are TRBV28 and TRBJ2-7; TRBD2 might be the D (5 bases). The CDR3 sequence is 15 residues long. The germline CDR1 and CDR2 sequences are MDHEN and SYDVKM. The V and J ends lost 8 bases and 3 bases respectively, with 20 bases between them. The CDR3 nucleotides read TGTGCCAGCGCCCCCTTGGTCCGCCGGGACTACGAGCAGTACTTC. Residues: CASAPLVRRDYEQYF.

The rearrangement uses TRBV7-2 and TRBJ1-2; D perhaps matches TRBD1 (5 bases). Looked up from germline, CDR1 is SGHTA and CDR2 is FQGNSA. V lost 1 base and J lost 0, with 9 bases in between. This CDR3 is 15 amino acids long. The CDR3 spells CASSLESGPNYGYTF. The CDR3 coding sequence is TGTGCCAGCAGCTTAGAGTCAGGGCCTAACTATGGCTACACCTTC.

The genes are TRBV5-6 and TRBJ2-5; 7 positions match TRBD1. The CDR3 has 15 amino acids. Trimming took 3 bases from V and 5 from J; bases not matched to a gene: 10. Germline V gene sequence: CDR1 SGHDT, CDR2 YYEEEE. The CDR3: CASSSQQGSGETQYF. The CDR3 DNA is TGTGCCAGCAGCTCCCAACAGGGGTCGGGGGAGACCCAGTACTTC.

This clone was recorded only once. The genes are TRBV14 and TRBJ2-7; 7 bases match TRBD2. The CDR3 has 14 residues. Germline V CDR1 and CDR2: SGHDN, FVKESK. Losses at the gene ends were 1 base for V and 6 bases for J; bases not matched to a gene: 6. Written as DNA, the CDR3 is TGTGCCAGCAGCCAAGGGACTAGGGGCTTCGAGCAGTACTTC. It is translated as CASSQGTRGFEQYF.

V is TRBV4-2 and J is TRBJ2-3; 9 positions match TRBD1. V was pared by 3 bases and J by 5 bases, with 6 bases of the junction left unmatched. Germline CDR1 and CDR2: LGHNA and YNFKEQ. The CDR3 runs to 15 residues. CDR3 protein: CASSHRTGAKDTQYF. CDR3 DNA: TGTGCCAGCAGCCATCGGACAGGGGCAAAAGATACGCAGTATTTT.

The chain employs TRBV27 and TRBJ2-1, with a possible D match to TRBD2 (6 bases). The ends were cut back, 7 bases at V and 8 bases at J, with 15 bases in the middle. This CDR3 has 13 residues. Germline lookup yields CDR1 MNHEY and CDR2 SMNVEV (reference sequence). The CDR3 reads CASTRRERDEQFF. The DNA of the CDR3 is TGTGCCAGCACACGACGGGAGCGTGATGAGCAGTTCTTC.

This clone was seen a handful of times. This sample includes further DNA sequences coding for the same CDR3. The chain employs TRBV11-2 and TRBJ2-3; no reliable D call. The CDR3 totals 12 residues. Germline V lookup: CDR1 SGHAT, CDR2 FQNNGV. Between the trimmed V and J ends, which lost 4 bases and 2 bases, there was a span of 4 bases. The CDR3 spells CASSSSTDTQYF. In nucleotides, the CDR3 is TGTGCCAGCAGCTCCTCCACAGATACGCAGTATTTT.

This clone was seen a single time. The V gene is TRBV21-1, the J gene TRBJ2-7; no check of the table's D call, TRBD1, against the DNA was made. TRBV21-1 is a pseudogene locus. The CDR3 length is 15 residues. The DNA of the CDR3 is TGTGCCAGCAGCAAAGGGGGACAGGCTAACTACGAGCAGTACTTC. Encoded protein: CASSKGGQANYEQYF.

This clone was recorded a few times. The chain joins TRBV10-3 to TRBJ2-7, with 9 positions matching TRBD2. V trimming: 11 bases; J trimming: 0 bases; junction bases outside the gene matches: 14. Germline values: CDR1 ENHRY, CDR2 SYGVKD. This CDR3 is built from 16 residues. Here the CDR3 reads CASAGSAGGSSYEQYF. In nucleotides, the CDR3 is TGTGCCTCGGCGGGGAGCGCGGGAGGGAGCTCCTACGAGCAGTACTTC.

The chain links TRBV27 to TRBJ2-7, with TRBD2 as a possible D gene (5 bases). The germline gives CDR1 MNHEY, CDR2 SMNVEV (reference sequence). The length of the CDR3 is 15 residues. Deletions cut 8 bases from V and 5 bases from J, with 22 bases between. CDR3 in DNA: TGTGCCAGCCCTCATGAGGGCTTCCTAGTCCACGAGCAGTACTTC. Protein sequence: CASPHEGFLVHEQYF.

V is TRBV5-1 and J is TRBJ1-1, with 10 bases aligning to TRBD1. Germline assignment: CDR1 SGHRS and CDR2 YFSETQ. The V gene end was trimmed by 0 bases and the J gene end by 10 bases; junction bases not matched to a gene: 6. The CDR3 length is 14 residues. For the CDR3, the DNA is TGCGCCAGCAGCTTGGAAGCGGGACAGGGGCGAGCTTTCTTT. Amino acid sequence: CASSLEAGQGRAFF.